This T cell receptor beta chain comes out of a study of OX40 agonist ivuxolimab in advanced cancers. Study context: Mean age around 60 years, range roughly 20 to 85; approximately 83% male.

Germline values: CDR1 SGHVT, CDR2 SQSDAQ. V was clipped by 7 bases and J by 2 bases, with 21 bases between them. The CDR3 loop spans 16 amino acids. In regard to this clone: Its antigen remains unidentified.

Study-level points and caveats: It was not determined which antigens were specifically recognized by the peripheral T cells that had undergone clonal expansion. Near-lowest levels of clonal expansion characterized partial responders at 0.1-3.0 mg/kg. At 0.1 to 3.0 mg/kg and by week 6, CD4+ and CD8+ T cells in the blood had expanded clonally.

The data were produced by immunoSEQ multiplex PCR, yet TCRdb's version contains in-frame clones alone and is incomplete. This table has roughly 67,000 clones, around 79% appearing once. This TCR was sampled from an adult with an advanced solid tumor such as melanoma, head and neck, liver or kidney cancer. This rearrangement joins TRBV7-4 to TRBJ2-7, with D perhaps matching TRBD1 (5 bases). The starting material was CD4+ or CD8+ T cells sorted from blood, obtained in a trial of the OX40 agonist ivuxolimab. CDR3 in DNA: TGTGCCAGCACCAACGCCCAGGGCGAATACACCTACGAGCAGTACGTC. This gives the protein CASTNAQGEYTYEQYV.